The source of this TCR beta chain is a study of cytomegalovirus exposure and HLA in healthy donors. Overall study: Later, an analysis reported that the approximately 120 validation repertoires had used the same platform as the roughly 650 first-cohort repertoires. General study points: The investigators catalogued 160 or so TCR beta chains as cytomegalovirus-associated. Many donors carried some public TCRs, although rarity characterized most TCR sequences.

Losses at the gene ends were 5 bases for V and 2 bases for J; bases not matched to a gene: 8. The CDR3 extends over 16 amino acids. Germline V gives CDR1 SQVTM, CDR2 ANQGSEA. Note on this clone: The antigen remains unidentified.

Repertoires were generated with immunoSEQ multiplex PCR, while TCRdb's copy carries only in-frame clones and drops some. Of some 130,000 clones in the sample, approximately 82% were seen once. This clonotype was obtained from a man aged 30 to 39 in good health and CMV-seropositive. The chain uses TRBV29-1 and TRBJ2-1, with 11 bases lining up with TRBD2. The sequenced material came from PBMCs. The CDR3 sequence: CSVPLAGEVPYNEQFF. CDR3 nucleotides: TGCAGCGTTCCACTAGCGGGAGAAGTCCCCTACAATGAGCAGTTCTTC.